The 29 T cell receptor beta chains listed next were all sequenced from one sample in a study of somatic mutations in cytotoxic T cells in rheumatoid arthritis. Clones were read by immunoSEQ multiplex PCR, and TCRdb kept only the in-frame ones, dropping some. The data contain 6,000 to 9,500 clones, about 70% of them singletons. Sequencing used CD8+ T cells sorted from blood. These receptors all stem from an adult with rheumatoid arthritis.

The chain combines TRBV10-3 with TRBJ2-5; D is undetermined. The assigned J gene may be wrong: the sequence end matches TRBJ2-7 better. The length of the CDR3 is 11 residues. CDR1 ENHRY and CDR2 SYGVKD come from the germline V gene. This CDR3 is CAIAGTYEQYF. Here the CDR3 DNA reads TGTGCCATCGCCGGAACCTACGAGCAGTACTTC.

This rearrangement joins TRBV29-1 to TRBJ1-2; the D is unclear. The CDR3 runs 11 residues. The V end was cut by 3 bases, the J end by 1 base, with 3 bases between. Germline loops: CDR1 SQVTM, CDR2 ANQGSEA. CDR3 DNA sequence: TGCAGCGTTGATGATAACTATGGCTACACCTTC. It encodes CSVDDNYGYTF.

The CDR3 reads CASSPGHPPGYTF. DNA of the CDR3: TGTGCCAGCAGCCCGGGGCACCCCCCTGGCTACACCTTC. V is TRBV7-8 and J is TRBJ1-2; D possibly corresponds to TRBD1 (5 bases). The CDR3 runs to 13 residues. CDR1 is SGHVS, CDR2 FQNEAQ, per germline. The V and J ends lost 5 bases and 7 bases respectively, with 14 bases between them.

The chain couples TRBV20-1 to TRBJ2-5, with a weak D call TRBD2 (5 bases). The CDR3 sequence is 11 residues long. Germline CDR1 is DFQATT and CDR2 is SNEGSKA (reference sequence). Deletions cut 5 bases from V and 4 bases from J, with 8 bases between. This CDR3 is CSAPRVETQYF. The CDR3 region has the DNA TGCAGTGCTCCGCGGGTAGAGACCCAGTACTTC.

The chain recombines TRBV7-9 with TRBJ2-2; TRBD2 is a possible D gene (6 bases). V dropped 3 bases and J dropped 2 bases, with 10 bases sitting between them. Germline lookup yields CDR1 SEHNR and CDR2 FQNEAQ (reference sequence). The CDR3 consists of 15 residues. CDR3 coding DNA: TGTGCCAGCAGCTTCGGGAGTCTAAACACCGGGGAGCTGTTTTTT. This encodes CASSFGSLNTGELFF. The variable domain in full, with the rest retrieved from reference TRBV7-9 and TRBJ2-2, is DTGVSQNPRHKITKRGQNVTFRCDPISEHNRLYWYRQTLGQGPEFLTYFQNEAQLEKSRLLSDRFSAERPKGSFSTLEIQRTEQGDSAMYLCASSFGSLNTGELFFGEGSRLTVL.

The chain has TRBV5-1 and TRBJ1-2; TRBD1 agrees at 7 bases. Germline CDR1 SGHRS, CDR2 YFSETQ. V dropped 4 bases and J dropped 2; count of bases not matched to a gene: 17. There are 18 residues in the CDR3. Written as DNA, the CDR3 is TGCGCCAGCAGCAAAACCTTTGCCCACGAACAGGGGAACTATGGCTACACCTTC. This encodes CASSKTFAHEQGNYGYTF.

The genes are TRBV9 and TRBJ2-1, with D tentatively TRBD1 (6 bases). The CDR3 has 16 amino acids. Trimming stripped 0 bases from V and 2 bases from J, with 12 bases between. CDR1 SGDLS and CDR2 YYNGEE come from the germline V gene. CDR3 bases: TGTGCCAGCAGCGTAGGGGAAACAGGGACCTACAATGAGCAGTTCTTC. This translates into CASSVGETGTYNEQFF.

In its sample, this clone was seen a few times. The chain is built from TRBV28 and TRBJ2-7; D unresolved. The germline V and J ends were trimmed by 6 bases and 5 bases, with 17 bases remaining between them. CDR3 length equals 14 residues. CDR1 and CDR2 from the germline V gene are MDHEN and SYDVKM. The CDR3 coding sequence is TGTGCCAGCAGGCTCCCCGGGCTAGGGAACGAGCAGTACTTC. Translation: CASRLPGLGNEQYF.

The chain links TRBV4-1 to TRBJ2-6, with D tentatively TRBD1 (6 bases). The CDR3 loop spans 20 amino acids. Per germline, CDR1 MGHRA and CDR2 YSYEKL. V was pared by 0 bases and J by 4 bases, with 22 bases between. Here the CDR3 reads CASSQDLGRGFTLGANVLTF. The CDR3 DNA sequence: TGCGCCAGCAGCCAAGATTTGGGTAGGGGGTTTACTCTGGGGGCCAACGTCCTGACTTTC.

This clone was observed a single time. The J gene is TRBJ1-1, the V gene TRBV6-6; D ambiguous. Trimming stripped 5 bases from V and 0 bases from J, with 16 bases between. The germline gives CDR1 MNHNY, CDR2 SVGAGI (reference sequence). The CDR3 extends over 16 amino acids. The CDR3 DNA reads TGTGCCAGCAGTCTCCTAGGCATTTACATGAACACTGAAGCTTTCTTT. This sequence encodes CASSLLGIYMNTEAFF.

This clone is classed as medium-sized (0.01 to 0.1%). The V gene is TRBV2, the J gene TRBJ2-3; D not certain. Between the trimmed V and J ends, which lost 0 bases and 2 bases, there was a span of 6 bases. The CDR3 contains 14 residues. Germline CDR1 and CDR2: SNHLY and FYNNEI. The CDR3 nucleotides are TGTGCCAGCAGTGAAGCGGAGATCACAGATACGCAGTATTTT. Translation gives CASSEAEITDTQYF. Combining the CDR3 with reference TRBV2 and TRBJ2-3 gives the whole variable domain EPEVTQTPSHQVTQMGQEVILRCVPISNHLYFYWYRQILGQKVEFLVSFYNNEISEKSEIFDDQFSVERPDGSNFTLKIRSTKLEDSAMYFCASSEAEITDTQYFGPGTRLTVL.

This chain links TRBV5-4 with TRBJ2-3, with TRBD2 identical over 10 bases. The germline gives CDR1 SGHNT, CDR2 YYREEE (reference sequence). With 7 bases clipped from V and 2 bases from J, the junction kept 10 bases outside the gene matches. The CDR3 covers 16 residues. CDR3 bases: TGTGCCAGCTCCGAAGCGGGGGGGCCATACACAGATACGCAGTATTTT. This encodes CASSEAGGPYTDTQYF.

The chain links TRBV6-6 to TRBJ1-1; no clear D. The CDR3 runs 14 residues. Germline V CDR1 and CDR2: MNHNY, SVGAGI (reference sequence). V shed 7 bases and J shed 5 bases, with 17 bases lying between them. In nucleotides, the CDR3 is TGTGCCAGCATTTTACAGACTCGAGGAACTGAAGCTTTCTTT. It yields the protein CASILQTRGTEAFF.

The chain uses TRBV19 and TRBJ1-1; 8 nucleotides line up with TRBD1. Germline assignment: CDR1 LNHDA and CDR2 SQIVND (reference sequence). V lost 5 bases to trimming and J lost 13 bases; unmatched junction nucleotides: 12. CDR3 length: 13 residues. CDR3: CASSYMGTGDDFF. In DNA form, the CDR3 reads TGTGCCAGTAGTTACATGGGGACAGGAGACGATTTCTTT.

CDR3 sequence (DNA): TGTGCCAGCGTTGGCCCCACCGAGCAGTACTTC. Amino acids: CASVGPTEQYF. V gene TRBV27 combines with J gene TRBJ2-7; D is undetermined. In germline, CDR1 is MNHEY, CDR2 SMNVEV (reference sequence). The ends were cut back, 8 bases at V and 6 bases at J, with 11 bases in the middle. CDR3 length: 11 amino acids.

This chain links TRBV28 with TRBJ1-1; 10 nucleotides align to TRBD1. J gave up 12 bases and V 8 bases, and 9 bases lay outside the gene matches. Looked up from germline, CDR1 is MDHEN and CDR2 is SYDVKM. There are 12 residues in the CDR3. This CDR3 is CASGTGAAPPFF. The CDR3 DNA follows: TGTGCCAGCGGGACAGGGGCCGCTCCCCCTTTCTTT.

The J gene is TRBJ2-1, the V gene TRBV7-9, with a possible D match to TRBD2 (6 bases). Germline CDR1 SEHNR, CDR2 FQNEAQ (reference sequence). The CDR3 length is 17 residues. V lost 1 base, J lost 5 bases, and 18 bases lay in between. This chain's CDR3 is CASSLVTLSGGHNEQFF. The CDR3 DNA follows: TGTGCCAGCAGCTTAGTAACCCTTAGCGGAGGACACAATGAGCAGTTCTTC.

V gene TRBV9 combines with J gene TRBJ2-2, with 8 bases matching TRBD1. Germline V gene data show CDR1 as SGDLS and CDR2 as YYNGEE. This CDR3 has 13 amino acids. The junction had 0 bases not matched to a gene; V was cut back by 5 bases and J by 3 bases. This CDR3 reads CASRDRDTGELFF. CDR3 nucleotide sequence: TGTGCCAGCAGGGACAGGGACACCGGGGAGCTGTTTTTT.

This chain joins TRBV5-1 and TRBJ2-7; 7 positions match TRBD1. CDR1 and CDR2 (germline): SGHRS, YFSETQ. Trimming cost V 7 bases and J 3 bases; bases outside gene matches: 1. CDR3 length equals 11 residues. The CDR3 here is CASRDSYEQYF. In DNA, the CDR3 is TGCGCCAGCCGGGACAGCTACGAGCAGTACTTC.

V is TRBV4-3 and J is TRBJ2-7, with 8 bases aligning to TRBD2. V gave up 0 bases and J gave up 0 bases; unmatched junction bases: 4. Looked up from germline, CDR1 is LGHNA and CDR2 is YSLEER. This CDR3 contains 16 residues. The CDR3, as DNA: TGCGCCAGCAGCCAAGACGGCGGGGGGACCTCCTACGAGCAGTACTTC. It yields the protein CASSQDGGGTSYEQYF.

The chain uses TRBV19 and TRBJ2-1; 7 bases are shared with TRBD1. Germline V gives CDR1 LNHDA, CDR2 SQIVND (reference sequence). With V trimmed by 5 bases and J by 9 bases, 7 bases remained unmatched. The CDR3 has 13 residues. CDR3 sequence reads: CASSHRGTTEQFF. The CDR3 nucleotides are TGTGCCAGTAGTCACAGGGGAACAACTGAGCAGTTCTTC.

The gene calls are TRBV7-9 and TRBJ1-2; D not certain. The V gene lost 7 bases and the J gene lost 7 bases, with 19 bases spanning the gap. CDR1 is SEHNR, CDR2 FQNEAQ, per germline (reference sequence). The CDR3 runs 14 residues. The CDR3 coding sequence is TGTGCCAGCAAGGCAGAGGGCCAGCCCCGTGGCTACACCTTC. Its protein product is CASKAEGQPRGYTF.

This chain joins TRBV13 and TRBJ2-5; perhaps TRBD2 as D (7 bases). The CDR3 is 15 residues long. Per the germline V gene, CDR1 is PRHDT and CDR2 is FYEKMQ (reference sequence). Trimming took off 5 bases at V and 5 bases at J, with 18 bases between the two ends. CDR3 residues: CASSPPGGLGETQYF. For the CDR3, the DNA is TGTGCCAGCAGCCCCCCCGGGGGGCTGGGGGAGACCCAGTACTTC.

The V and J genes are TRBV27 and TRBJ1-2, with TRBD1 identical over 9 bases. This CDR3 is 15 amino acids long. V dropped 3 bases and J dropped 6; count of bases not matched to a gene: 8. CDR1 is MNHEY, CDR2 SMNVEV, per germline (reference sequence). CDR3 sequence (DNA): TGTGCCAGCAGTTTCATCGGCGGGACAGGGCATGGCTACACCTTC. This translates into CASSFIGGTGHGYTF.

The gene calls are TRBV7-2 and TRBJ2-3, with 13 nucleotides matching TRBD2. The CDR3 extends over 17 amino acids. Looked up from germline, CDR1 is SGHTA and CDR2 is FQGNSA. V was clipped by 2 bases and J by 2 bases; unmatched bases: 4. CDR3 sequence (DNA): TGTGCCAGCAGCTTAAGACTAGCGGGGGGACCCACAGATACGCAGTATTTT. It specifies CASSLRLAGGPTDTQYF.

The chain employs TRBV29-1 and TRBJ2-6, with D perhaps being TRBD1 or TRBD2 (5 bases each). The CDR3 is 17 amino acids. Germline V gene lookup returns CDR1 SQVTM and CDR2 ANQGSEA. V was shortened by 0 bases and J by 0 bases, with 12 bases between the two germline ends. The DNA for the CDR3 is TGCAGCGTTGAAGATCGGGGCAGGATCTCTGGGGCCAACGTCCTGACTTTC. Protein: CSVEDRGRISGANVLTF.

The chain is built from TRBV5-1 and TRBJ2-1; D is ambiguous. Between the trimmed V and J ends, which lost 0 bases and 8 bases, there was a span of 15 bases. Germline lookup yields CDR1 SGHRS and CDR2 YFSETQ. The CDR3 totals 15 residues. The CDR3: CASSLGGQPSDEQFF. The CDR3 nucleotides read TGCGCCAGCAGCTTGGGCGGCCAACCCTCGGATGAGCAGTTCTTC.

CDR3 DNA: TGCGCCAGCAGCAAGTACAGGGTTAACACTGAAGCTTTCTTT. This sequence encodes CASSKYRVNTEAFF. This chain joins TRBV5-1 and TRBJ1-1; TRBD1 might be the D (6 bases). Germline values: CDR1 SGHRS, CDR2 YFSETQ. V was shortened by 4 bases and J by 2 bases, with 12 bases between the two germline ends. The CDR3 has 14 residues.

The sample holds a few counts of this clone. The chain carries TRBV5-6 and TRBJ1-1, with D hard to call. The V gene lost 1 base and the J gene lost 3 bases, with 4 bases spanning the gap. The CDR3 contains 12 residues. Germline values: CDR1 SGHDT, CDR2 YYEEEE. Here the CDR3 reads CASSLLDTEAFF. The CDR3 DNA reads TGTGCCAGCAGCTTGTTGGACACTGAAGCTTTCTTT.